This entry concerns a single TCR beta chain. The source of the sample is a study of T cell responses to AZD1222 COVID-19 vaccine. The CDR3 loop spans 15 amino acids. Germline V lookup: CDR1 SEHNR, CDR2 FQNEAQ (reference sequence). The ends were cut back, 1 base at V and 4 bases at J, with 10 bases in the middle. TCRdb's table, derived via immunoSEQ multiplex PCR, lists solely in-frame clones and lacks some. The data show approximately 210,000 clones, with 80% to 95% seen just once and around 3.5% held by the top ten. The sequence was collected from an adult who received the AZD1222 COVID-19 vaccine. Source: peripheral blood, taken 28 days after the second AZD1222 dose. V and J are TRBV7-9 and TRBJ1-4; a possible D gene is TRBD1 (6 bases). CDR3 sequence reads: CASSLGRTDNEKLFF. As DNA, the CDR3 is TGTGCCAGCAGCTTAGGCCGGACAGATAATGAAAAACTGTTTTTT.